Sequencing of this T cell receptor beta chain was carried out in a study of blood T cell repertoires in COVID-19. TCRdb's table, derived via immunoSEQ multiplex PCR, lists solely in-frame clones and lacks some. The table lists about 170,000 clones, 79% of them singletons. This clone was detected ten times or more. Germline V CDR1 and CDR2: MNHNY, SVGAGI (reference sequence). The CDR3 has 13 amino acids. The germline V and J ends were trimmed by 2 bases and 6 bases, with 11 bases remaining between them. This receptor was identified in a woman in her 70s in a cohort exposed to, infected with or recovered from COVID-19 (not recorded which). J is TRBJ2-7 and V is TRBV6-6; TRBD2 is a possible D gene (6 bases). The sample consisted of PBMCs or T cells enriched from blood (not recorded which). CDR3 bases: TGTGCCAGCAGTTACCGAGCGGAGGGCGAGCAGTACTTC. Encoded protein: CASSYRAEGEQYF.